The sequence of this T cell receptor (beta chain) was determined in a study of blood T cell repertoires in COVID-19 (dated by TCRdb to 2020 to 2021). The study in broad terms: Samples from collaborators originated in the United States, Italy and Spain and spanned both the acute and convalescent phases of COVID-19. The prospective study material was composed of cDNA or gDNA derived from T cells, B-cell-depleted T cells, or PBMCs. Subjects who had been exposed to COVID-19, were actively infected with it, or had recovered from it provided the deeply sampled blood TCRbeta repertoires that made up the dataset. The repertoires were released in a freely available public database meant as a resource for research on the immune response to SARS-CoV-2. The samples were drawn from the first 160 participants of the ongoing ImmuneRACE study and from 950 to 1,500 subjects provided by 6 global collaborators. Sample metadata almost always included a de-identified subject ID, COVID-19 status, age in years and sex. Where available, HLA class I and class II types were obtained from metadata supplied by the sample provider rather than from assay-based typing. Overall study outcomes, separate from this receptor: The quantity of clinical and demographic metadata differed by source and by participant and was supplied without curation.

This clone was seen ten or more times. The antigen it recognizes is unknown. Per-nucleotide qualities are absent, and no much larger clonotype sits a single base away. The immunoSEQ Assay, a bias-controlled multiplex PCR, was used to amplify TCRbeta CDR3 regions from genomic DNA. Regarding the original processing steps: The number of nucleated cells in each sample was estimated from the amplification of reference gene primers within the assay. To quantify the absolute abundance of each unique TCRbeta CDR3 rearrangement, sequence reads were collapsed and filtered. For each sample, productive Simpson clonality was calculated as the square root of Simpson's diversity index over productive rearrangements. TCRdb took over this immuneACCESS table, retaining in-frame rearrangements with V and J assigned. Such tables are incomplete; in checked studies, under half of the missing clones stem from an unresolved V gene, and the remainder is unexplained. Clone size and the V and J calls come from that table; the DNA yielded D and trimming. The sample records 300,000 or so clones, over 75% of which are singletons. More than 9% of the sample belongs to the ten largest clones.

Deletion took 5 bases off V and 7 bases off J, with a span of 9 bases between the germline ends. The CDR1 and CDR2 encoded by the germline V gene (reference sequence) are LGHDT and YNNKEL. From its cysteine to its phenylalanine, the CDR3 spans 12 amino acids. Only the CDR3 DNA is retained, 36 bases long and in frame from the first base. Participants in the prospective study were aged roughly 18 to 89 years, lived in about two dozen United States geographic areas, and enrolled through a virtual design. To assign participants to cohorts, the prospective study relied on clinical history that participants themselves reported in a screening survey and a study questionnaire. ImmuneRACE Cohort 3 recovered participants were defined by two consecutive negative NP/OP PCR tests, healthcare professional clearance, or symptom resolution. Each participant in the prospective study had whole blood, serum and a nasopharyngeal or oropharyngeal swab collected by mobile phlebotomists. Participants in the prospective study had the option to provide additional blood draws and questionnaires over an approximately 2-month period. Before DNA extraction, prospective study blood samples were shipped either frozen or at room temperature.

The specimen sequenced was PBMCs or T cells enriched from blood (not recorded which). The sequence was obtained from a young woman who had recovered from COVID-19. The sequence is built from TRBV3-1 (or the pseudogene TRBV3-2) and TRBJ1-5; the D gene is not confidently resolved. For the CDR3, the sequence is CASSAGRQPQHF. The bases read TGTGCCAGCAGCGCTGGGAGGCAGCCCCAGCATTTT.